These 26 T cell receptor beta chains came from one sample sequenced in a study of cytomegalovirus exposure and HLA in healthy donors (dated by TCRdb to about 2017). The library was prepared using the immunoSEQ multiplex PCR assay. A mixture of 60 forward primers for TCR Vbeta segments and 13 reverse primers for TCR Jbeta segments was used in the multiplex PCR. This immuneACCESS table, as held by TCRdb, lists in-frame sequences with V and J called but not all clones. Of the missing ones, under half trace to an unresolved V gene in checked studies; the others have no known cause. This sample's clone table shows 50,000 to 80,000 clones. The ten top clones hold 3.6% of the sample. The specimen was PBMCs. All receptors derive from a woman between 18 and 30 years old in good health and CMV-seronegative.

The chain uses TRBV5-1 and TRBJ2-6; possible D gene TRBD1, 6 bases. The CDR3 has 16 amino acids. Germline V gene lookup returns CDR1 SGHRS and CDR2 YFSETQ. V lost 4 bases and J lost 1, with 12 bases in between. For the CDR3, the DNA is TGCGCCAGCAGCGAAATTACAGGGTCTGGGGCCAACGTCCTGACTTTC. It encodes CASSEITGSGANVLTF.

CDR3 DNA: TGTGCCAGCAGCTTGGGGCCAAACACCGGGGAGCTGTTTTTT. It specifies CASSLGPNTGELFF. The chain joins TRBV5-6 to TRBJ2-2; D is uncertain. Trimming pared 0 bases from V and 2 bases from J, leaving 5 bases between. Germline-derived CDR1 and CDR2 are SGHDT and YYEEEE. CDR3 size: 14 residues.

J is TRBJ2-5 and V is TRBV5-1, with D maybe TRBD2 (7 bases). Germline V gene data show CDR1 as SGHRS and CDR2 as YFSETQ. The CDR3 has 14 residues. The V and J ends lost 0 bases and 5 bases respectively, with 11 bases between them. CDR3: CASSLEGGQETQYF. The CDR3, as DNA: TGCGCCAGCAGCTTGGAGGGGGGGCAGGAGACCCAGTACTTC.

The chain is built from TRBV5-1 and TRBJ2-2; maybe TRBD2 (5 bases). The germline CDR1 and CDR2 sequences are SGHRS and YFSETQ. The CDR3 is 14 residues long. The V and J ends lost 6 bases and 3 bases respectively, with 12 bases between them. The CDR3 DNA follows: TGCGCCAGCAACGACGAGGGAGACACCGGGGAGCTGTTTTTT. Protein product: CASNDEGDTGELFF.

The chain employs TRBV29-1 and TRBJ2-7; 10 bases line up with TRBD1. After removal of 7 bases from V and 7 bases from J, the junction contained 13 bases not matched to a gene. CDR3 size: 14 residues. Germline V lookup: CDR1 SQVTM, CDR2 ANQGSEA. The CDR3 loop reads CSGGTGATTREQYF. The CDR3 DNA sequence: TGCAGCGGGGGGACAGGGGCAACTACGCGGGAGCAGTACTTC.

The chain joins TRBV5-6 to TRBJ2-7; TRBD1 matches at 10 bases. The CDR3 runs to 14 residues. Germline loops: CDR1 SGHDT, CDR2 YYEEEE. V shed 6 bases, J shed 3 bases, and the junction held 6 bases outside the gene matches. The CDR3 loop reads CASTPGTGVYEQYF. Written as DNA, the CDR3 is TGTGCCAGCACCCCCGGGACAGGGGTCTACGAGCAGTACTTC.

V gene TRBV6-1 combines with J gene TRBJ2-1; tentative D call: TRBD2 (7 bases). V gave up 0 bases and J gave up 4 bases, with 13 bases separating them. Germline V gene data show CDR1 as MNHNS and CDR2 as SASEGT. The CDR3 consists of 16 residues. The CDR3 loop is CASSEAGRGGYNEQFF. CDR3 nucleotides: TGTGCCAGCAGTGAAGCTGGGAGGGGGGGGTACAATGAGCAGTTCTTC.

The rearrangement links TRBV18 to TRBJ1-1; a weak D match, TRBD1 (5 bases). Looked up from germline, CDR1 is KGHSH and CDR2 is LQKENI. V gave up 4 bases and J gave up 5 bases, with 11 bases separating them. The CDR3 is 13 amino acids. The DNA of the CDR3 is TGTGCCAGCTCACAAGGGACTGTTACTGAAGCTTTCTTT. Translating it yields CASSQGTVTEAFF.

V is TRBV5-1 and J is TRBJ1-2, with a tentative D call TRBD1 (6 bases). The V gene lost 7 bases and the J gene lost 4 bases, with 14 bases spanning the gap. From germline, CDR1 is SGHRS and CDR2 YFSETQ. The CDR3 consists of 13 residues. CDR3 DNA: TGCGCCAGCGGCCCCGGACAGAGCTATGGCTACACCTTC. Protein sequence: CASGPGQSYGYTF. The full variable domain, with the rest looked up from reference TRBV5-1 and TRBJ1-2, is KAGVTQTPRYLIKTRGQQVTLSCSPISGHRSVSWYQQTPGQGLQFLFEYFSETQRNKGNFPGRFSGRQFSNSRSEMNVSTLELGDSALYLCASGPGQSYGYTFGSGTRLTVV.

The chain employs TRBV4-1 and TRBJ1-3; 9 bases are a match to TRBD1. The CDR3 length is 19 residues. The trim removed 1 base at V and 0 bases at J, leaving 10 bases unmatched. The germline V gene has CDR1 MGHRA and CDR2 YSYEKL. As DNA, the CDR3 is TGCGCCAGCAGCCAAGGTCGTCCCGGGACAGGGCCCTCTGGAAACACCATATATTTT. It translates to CASSQGRPGTGPSGNTIYF.

The chain joins TRBV5-1 to TRBJ2-7; D might be TRBD1 (6 bases). Trimming shortened V by 4 bases and J by 4 bases, and 18 bases separated the two germline ends. CDR1 and CDR2 from the germline V gene are SGHRS and YFSETQ. The CDR3 consists of 15 residues. CDR3 DNA: TGCGCCAGCAGCCCCGGGCGGACAGTACGTTACGAGCAGTACTTC. Its protein is CASSPGRTVRYEQYF.

This rearrangement joins TRBV5-1 to TRBJ1-2; 7 nucleotides line up with TRBD1. The V and J ends lost 4 bases and 0 bases, in that order; junction bases with no gene match: 12. This CDR3 is built from 17 residues. Germline V gene lookup returns CDR1 SGHRS and CDR2 YFSETQ. CDR3 residues: CASSLGTVGVANYGYTF. The DNA of the CDR3 is TGCGCCAGCAGCCTCGGGACAGTCGGAGTGGCTAACTATGGCTACACCTTC.

The chain uses TRBV11-3 and TRBJ2-2, with D uncertain. The CDR3 runs to 15 residues. Trimming left V 2 bases short and J 7 bases short, with 14 bases between. Germline values: CDR1 SGHNT, CDR2 YENEEA. The CDR3, as DNA: TGTGCCAGCAGCTTAAACAGTATATTGCTCGGGGAGCTGTTTTTT. It codes for CASSLNSILLGELFF.

The chain links TRBV6-1 to TRBJ1-2, with a tentative D call TRBD1 (6 bases). The germline gives CDR1 MNHNS, CDR2 SASEGT. The CDR3 totals 15 residues. Trimming shortened V by 1 base and J by 4 bases, and 13 bases separated the two germline ends. CDR3 nucleotide sequence: TGTGCCAGCAGTGAAGTAGGGGGGGCCAGCTATGGCTACACCTTC. It is translated as CASSEVGGASYGYTF.

The chain uses TRBV30 and TRBJ2-7; D is possibly TRBD1 (5 bases). V lost 7 bases to trimming and J lost 0 bases, with 16 bases between them. Germline CDR1 reads GTSNPN; CDR2 reads SVGIG (reference sequence). The CDR3 consists of 14 residues. CDR3 sequence reads: CASRRPGNSYEQYF. Written as DNA, the CDR3 is TGTGCCTCCCGCCGGCCAGGGAACTCCTACGAGCAGTACTTC.

This sequence joins TRBV4-2 and TRBJ1-1; D remains unclear. The CDR3 runs 15 residues. Germline assignment: CDR1 LGHNA and CDR2 YNFKEQ. V lost 8 bases to trimming and J lost 2 bases, with 18 bases between them. In DNA, the CDR3 is TGTGCCAGCGGATACACCGGAGGTTACAACACTGAAGCTTTCTTT. Amino acid sequence: CASGYTGGYNTEAFF.

The chain couples TRBV19 to TRBJ1-1; D remains unclear. Germline CDR1 and CDR2: LNHDA and SQIVND (reference sequence). Trimming took off 0 bases at V and 0 bases at J, with 14 bases between the two ends. This CDR3 region has 17 residues. This chain's CDR3 is CASSIEDISSVNTEAFF. Written as DNA, the CDR3 is TGTGCCAGTAGTATAGAAGACATCTCATCTGTGAACACTGAAGCTTTCTTT. The full variable domain, with the rest looked up from reference TRBV19 and TRBJ1-1, is DGGITQSPKYLFRKEGQNVTLSCEQNLNHDAMYWYRQDPGQGLRLIYYSQIVNDFQKGDIAEGYSVSREKKESFPLTVTSAQKNPTAFYLCASSIEDISSVNTEAFFGQGTRLTVV.

With respect to this clone: The sample contains more than one DNA sequence encoding this CDR3. The rearrangement uses TRBV29-1 and TRBJ2-6; D possibly corresponds to TRBD1 (6 bases). The ends were cut back, 6 bases at V and 0 bases at J, with 15 bases in the middle. Germline V gives CDR1 SQVTM, CDR2 ANQGSEA. The CDR3 is 16 amino acids. The CDR3 region is CSVFRDTDSGANVLTF. In DNA, the CDR3 is TGCAGCGTGTTCCGGGACACAGACTCTGGGGCCAACGTCCTGACTTTC.

The chain is built from TRBV6-4 and TRBJ2-3; 15 bases map to TRBD2. The germline V gene encodes CDR1 MRHNA and CDR2 SNTAGT. J was trimmed by 4 bases and V by 4 bases; bases with no gene match: 0. The CDR3 is 15 residues long. This chain's CDR3 is CASSGTSGGADTQYF. CDR3 nucleotide sequence: TGTGCCAGCAGTGGGACTAGCGGGGGGGCAGATACGCAGTATTTT.

The V and J genes are TRBV30 and TRBJ1-2; 10 nucleotides agree with TRBD1. The CDR3 contains 17 residues. V lost 2 bases and J lost 4; bases outside the gene matches: 13. The germline V gene has CDR1 GTSNPN and CDR2 SVGIG (reference sequence). CDR3 DNA: TGTGCCTGGAGTCCGCTATGGGGCGGGACAGGGGTCTATGGCTACACCTTC. This gives the protein CAWSPLWGGTGVYGYTF. The full variable domain, in which reference TRBV30 and TRBJ1-2 provide the parts outside the CDR3, is SQTIHQWPATLVQPVGSPLSLECTVEGTSNPNLYWYRQAAGRGLQLLFYSVGIGQISSEVPQNLSASRPQDRQFILSSKKLLLSDSGFYLCAWSPLWGGTGVYGYTFGSGTRLTVV.

The genes are TRBV5-1 and TRBJ1-1; a possible D gene is TRBD1 (5 bases). Trimming stripped 3 bases from V and 3 bases from J, with 12 bases between. CDR1 is SGHRS and CDR2 is YFSETQ in the germline V gene. This CDR3 region has 14 residues. As DNA, the CDR3 is TGCGCCAGCAGCTGGGCCGCCAGGGACACTGAAGCTTTCTTT. As protein: CASSWAARDTEAFF.

The chain is built from TRBV25-1 and TRBJ1-2, with TRBD1 identical over 9 bases. Germline assignment: CDR1 MGHDK and CDR2 SYGVNS. The CDR3 loop spans 15 amino acids. Germline trimming cut 3 bases from V and 5 bases from J; bases unmatched to any gene: 7. The CDR3: CASSDGDRELYGYTF. DNA for the CDR3: TGTGCCAGCAGTGACGGGGACAGGGAGCTGTATGGCTACACCTTC.

CDR3 residues: CASSLTGNNQPQHF. The DNA of the CDR3 is TGCGCCAGCAGCTTGACAGGGAACAATCAGCCCCAGCATTTT. V usage is TRBV5-1 and J usage is TRBJ1-5; D may be TRBD1 (6 bases). This CDR3 is built from 14 residues. V was cut by 1 base and J by 3 bases, with 8 bases left in between. CDR1 and CDR2 (germline): SGHRS, YFSETQ.

The V and J genes are TRBV7-9 and TRBJ2-7; D call uncertain. The CDR3 has 15 amino acids. Germline CDR1 SEHNR, CDR2 FQNEAQ (reference sequence). The V end was cut by 2 bases, the J end by 0 bases, with 11 bases between. The CDR3 sequence: CASSLLGDSSYEQYF. The CDR3 DNA follows: TGTGCCAGCAGCTTATTGGGTGACTCCTCCTACGAGCAGTACTTC.

The rearrangement joins TRBV4-1 to TRBJ1-1; 10 bases fit TRBD1. The germline CDR1 and CDR2 sequences are MGHRA and YSYEKL. The CDR3 is 18 amino acids. Trimming took 1 base from V and 1 from J; bases not matched to a gene: 9. CDR3 loop: CASSQALLTGGENTEAFF. CDR3 sequence (DNA): TGCGCCAGCAGCCAAGCCCTCCTGACAGGGGGCGAGAACACTGAAGCTTTCTTT.

The chain has TRBV4-2 and TRBJ1-2, with a weak D call TRBD1 (6 bases). The V gene lost 3 bases and the J gene lost 8 bases, with 19 bases spanning the gap. This CDR3 has 15 residues. From germline, CDR1 is LGHNA and CDR2 YNFKEQ. Written as DNA, the CDR3 is TGTGCCAGCAGCCATCTAAACAGGGACGAGTTAGGCTACACCTTC. Translated: CASSHLNRDELGYTF.